This T cell receptor beta chain was documented in a study of patients and donors after allogeneic stem cell transplantation. MiXCR was run by TCRdb on the RT-PCR reads, yielding one entry per CDR3 protein. The table shows about 200,000 distinct CDR3 sequences, with more than 35% occurring only once. Trimming took 8 bases from V and 6 from J, leaving 10 bases between them. Germline-derived CDR1 and CDR2 are MNHEY and SVGEGT. The CDR3 totals 11 residues. The rearrangement links TRBV6-2 or TRBV6-3 to TRBJ1-2; maybe TRBD1 (5 bases). The sequencing sample was made of blood, either unsorted or a sorted T cell fraction (not recorded which). The origin of this receptor is a human donor who was either an allogeneic HSCT recipient or a stem cell or donor lymphocyte infusion donor (not recorded which). It is not recorded whose cells these are; they may come from a transplant donor. CDR3 DNA: TGTGCCAGCTTTGGGGCGGATGGCTACACCTTC. It yields the protein CASFGADGYTF.